This paragraph covers one T cell receptor (beta chain) sequence. Its antigen is undetermined. At one end the junction does not follow the germline gene, possibly because of a read error. The data are from a study of T cells after yellow fever vaccination. General study points: Primary-vaccination clones mostly resurfaced post-booster (under 98% CD4, approximately 87% CD8). A faster peak, day 5 versus 15, was reached by the weaker secondary response. Some clonotypes, a small share, were shared between CD4 and CD8 compartments.

5'RACE template switching generated TCR cDNA, adding a universal primer site and UMIs. TCRdb independently ran MiXCR on the 5' RACE reads; one entry per CDR3 protein. The table includes some 550,000 distinct CDR3 sequences, about 19% detected once. Looked up from germline, CDR1 is LGHNA and CDR2 is YSLEER. The CDR3 extends over 15 amino acids. Sample: PBMCs, taken 15 days after the yellow fever booster vaccination. This chain connects TRBV4-3 to TRBJ2-7; 7 bases align to TRBD1. The sequence derives from a man under 40 who received the YFV17D yellow fever vaccine. The CDR3: CASSQSVRGLYELYF. DNA of the CDR3: TGCGCCAGCAGCCAATCTGTAAGGGGGCTCTACGAGCTGTACTTC.